This T cell receptor (beta chain) was recovered during a study of shared clonotypes between healthy human individuals. General study points: The study found about 5.1% of naive CD4 clonotypes shared across several donors.

Original data processing: Junction-only immunoSEQ sequences carried no quality scores, so filtering differed. Data came from immunoSEQ multiplex PCR; TCRdb stores just in-frame clones and leaves some out. For V, J and clone size, that table is used; D and trimming come from the DNA. Here the sample spans 200,000 to 250,000 clones, 65% being singletons. CDR1 MDHEN and CDR2 SYDVKM come from the germline V gene. The trim removed 6 bases at V and 2 bases at J, leaving 5 bases unmatched. The CDR3 runs to 15 residues. The split of CD4+ cells yielded CD45RA+ naive and CD45RA-negative memory subsets. On this clone: Its antigen remains unidentified. Other DNA sequences from this sample encode an identical CDR3 as well.

Sequenced: memory CD4+ T cells sorted from blood. Described subset: CD45RA-negative fraction. This clonotype was obtained from a man aged 25 to 45 in good health. The chain has TRBV28 and TRBJ1-4; 8 bases are shared with TRBD1. The CDR3 here is CASRSQGATNEKLFF. The DNA of the CDR3 is TGTGCCAGCAGGTCTCAGGGGGCTACTAATGAAAAACTGTTTTTT.